The 28 T cell receptor beta chains in this list originate from one sample, sequenced in a study of cytomegalovirus exposure and HLA in healthy donors. With 60 Vbeta and 13 Jbeta primers, the PCR was carried out. Data came from immunoSEQ multiplex PCR; TCRdb stores just in-frame clones and leaves some out. Of about 150,000 clones detected, 88% appear once; the ten largest clones hold roughly 0.5%. The sequenced sample consisted of PBMCs. These TCRs come from a woman aged 40 to 50 in good health and CMV-seronegative.

The genes are TRBV30 and TRBJ1-2; TRBD1 agrees at 7 bases. Germline V gives CDR1 GTSNPN, CDR2 SVGIG (reference sequence). The CDR3 runs 14 residues. Trimming removed 2 bases from V and 4 bases from J; junction bases left unmatched: 7. CDR3 loop: CAWSLGRGFYGYTF. CDR3 DNA: TGTGCCTGGAGTCTTGGCAGGGGGTTCTATGGCTACACCTTC.

CDR3 residues: CASTPLDTQYF. The DNA for the CDR3 is TGTGCCAGCACCCCTTTGGATACGCAGTATTTT. The V and J genes are TRBV7-9 and TRBJ2-3, with unresolved D. Trimming took off 7 bases at V and 6 bases at J, with 8 bases between the two ends. CDR1 and CDR2 from the germline V gene are SEHNR and FQNEAQ (reference sequence). The CDR3 covers 11 residues.

This clone occurred once. The chain uses TRBV6-5 and TRBJ1-2; 9 nucleotides line up with TRBD1. The CDR3 has 15 residues. V shed 0 bases, J shed 8 bases, and the junction held 7 bases outside the gene matches. CDR1 is MNHEY, CDR2 SVGAGI, per germline. The CDR3 here is CASSYSKTGGGGYTF. In DNA, the CDR3 is TGTGCCAGCAGTTACTCGAAAACAGGGGGCGGAGGCTACACCTTC.

The chain recombines TRBV5-8 with TRBJ2-5, with D tentatively TRBD1 (7 bases). Germline V gene data show CDR1 as SGHTS and CDR2 as YDEGEE. Trimming left V 1 base short and J 4 bases short, with 11 bases between. The CDR3 contains 14 residues. CDR3 DNA: TGTGCCAGCAGCTTGATGCAGGGGGGAGAGACCCAGTACTTC. Its translation: CASSLMQGGETQYF.

V usage is TRBV29-1 and J usage is TRBJ2-2; D perhaps matches TRBD1 (5 bases). The CDR3 covers 14 residues. With 4 bases removed from V and 2 bases from J, the gap between germline ends came to 11 bases. The germline CDR1 and CDR2 sequences are SQVTM and ANQGSEA. CDR3 amino acids: CSVGGRTNTGELFF. The CDR3 bases are TGCAGCGTTGGAGGCAGGACAAACACCGGGGAGCTGTTTTTT.

The chain is built from TRBV19 and TRBJ1-3; tentatively, D is TRBD1 (5 bases). CDR1 and CDR2 from the germline V gene are LNHDA and SQIVND (reference sequence). V was pared by 5 bases and J by 2 bases, with 7 bases between. This CDR3 spans 13 amino acids. CDR3 loop: CASSAGPGNTIYF. DNA of the CDR3: TGTGCCAGTAGTGCGGGACCTGGAAACACCATATATTTT.

This clone was picked up one time. The V call is TRBV5-6, the J call TRBJ1-2, with 8 bases matching TRBD1. CDR1 and CDR2 (germline): SGHDT, YYEEEE. The CDR3 covers 14 residues. The junction had 10 bases not matched to a gene; V was cut back by 4 bases and J by 8 bases. CDR3 loop: CASSRPGQGRGYTF. CDR3 nucleotides: TGTGCCAGCAGCCGCCCTGGACAGGGCAGAGGCTACACCTTC. Based on the CDR3 plus reference TRBV5-6 and TRBJ1-2, the full variable domain is DAGVTQSPTHLIKTRGQQVTLRCSPKSGHDTVSWYQQALGQGPQFIFQYYEEEERQRGNFPDRFSGHQFPNYSSELNVNALLLGDSALYLCASSRPGQGRGYTFGSGTRLTVV.

The chain couples TRBV30 to TRBJ2-7, with D possibly TRBD2 on 6 matching bases. Trimming removed 1 base from V and 5 bases from J, with 15 bases in between. Germline assignment: CDR1 GTSNPN and CDR2 SVGIG (reference sequence). This CDR3 contains 14 residues. Written as DNA, the CDR3 is TGTGCCTGGAGTGGAACGGGACTCTCGAACGAGCAGTACTTC. Translated, it gives CAWSGTGLSNEQYF. Based on the CDR3 plus reference TRBV30 and TRBJ2-7, the full variable domain is SQTIHQWPATLVQPVGSPLSLECTVEGTSNPNLYWYRQAAGRGLQLLFYSVGIGQISSEVPQNLSASRPQDRQFILSSKKLLLSDSGFYLCAWSGTGLSNEQYFGPGTRLTVT.

This chain connects TRBV4-3 to TRBJ2-1; possible D gene TRBD2, 7 bases. Looked up from germline, CDR1 is LGHNA and CDR2 is YSLEER. This CDR3 contains 17 residues. Trimming left V 4 bases short and J 0 bases short, with 16 bases between. The CDR3 reads CASSLGEGTSSYNEQFF. DNA for the CDR3: TGCGCCAGCAGCCTGGGGGAGGGGACAAGCTCCTACAATGAGCAGTTCTTC.

The chain joins TRBV6-4 to TRBJ2-2; 7 nucleotides line up with TRBD1. The V gene's germline CDR1 is MRHNA and CDR2 SNTAGT. The junction had 1 base not matched to a gene; V was cut back by 6 bases and J by 0 bases. This CDR3 spans 14 amino acids. In DNA form, the CDR3 reads TGTGCCAGCAGAGGGGGCGCGAACACCGGGGAGCTGTTTTTT. Protein product: CASRGGANTGELFF.

On this clone itself: A read error may account for a junction end that differs from germline. In the same sample, other DNA sequences code for this CDR3. This chain joins TRBV11-3 and TRBJ2-1; 10 positions match TRBD2. CDR1 is SGHNT, CDR2 YENEEA, per germline. The CDR3 length is 14 residues. The CDR3 loop is CASSSGLAYNEQFF. The CDR3 DNA follows: TGTGCCAGCAGCTCGGGACTAGCGTACAACGAGCAGTTCTTC. The complete variable domain, with remaining parts taken from reference TRBV11-3 and TRBJ2-1, reads EAGVVQSPRYKIIEKKQPVAFWCNPISGHNTLYWYLQNLGQGPELLIRYENEEAVDDSQLPKDRFSAERLKGVDSTLKIQPAELGDSAVYLCASSSGLAYNEQFFGPGTRLTVL.

The chain recombines TRBV4-2 with TRBJ2-3, with TRBD2 matching over 9 bases. The CDR3 covers 16 residues. From germline, CDR1 is LGHNA and CDR2 YNFKEQ. The ends lost 1 base at V and 6 bases at J; junction bases unmatched: 8. DNA of the CDR3: TGTGCCAGCAGCCAAGTGGCGGGAGGGCATGTGGATACGCAGTATTTT. It yields the protein CASSQVAGGHVDTQYF.

The V gene is TRBV18, the J gene TRBJ2-3; 7 positions match TRBD1. This CDR3 contains 15 residues. J lost 5 bases, V lost 4 bases, and 9 bases had no gene match. Germline V CDR1 and CDR2: KGHSH, LQKENI. The CDR3: CASSQGAQWGDTQYF. In DNA form, the CDR3 reads TGTGCCAGCTCACAGGGGGCCCAATGGGGAGATACGCAGTATTTT.

The chain couples TRBV7-2 to TRBJ2-7, with D unclear. Germline V gene sequence: CDR1 SGHTA, CDR2 FQGNSA. The CDR3 covers 15 residues. Trimming took 5 bases from V and 2 from J, leaving 16 bases between them. CDR3 region: CASSPAPPVPYEQYF. The CDR3 bases are TGTGCCAGCAGCCCCGCGCCCCCCGTTCCCTACGAGCAGTACTTC.

The chain combines TRBV7-2 with TRBJ2-7; TRBD2 matches at 13 bases. From germline, CDR1 is SGHTA and CDR2 FQGNSA. The CDR3 extends over 15 amino acids. With 1 base clipped from V and 6 bases from J, the junction kept 3 bases outside the gene matches. The CDR3 sequence: CASSLGGLAGPEQYF. As DNA, the CDR3 is TGTGCCAGCAGCTTAGGGGGACTAGCGGGGCCCGAGCAGTACTTC.

This rearrangement joins TRBV10-3 to TRBJ2-7, with TRBD2 as a possible D gene (6 bases). Trimming shortened V by 3 bases and J by 2 bases, and 14 bases separated the two germline ends. CDR3 length equals 15 residues. Per germline, CDR1 ENHRY and CDR2 SYGVKD. The CDR3 protein is CAISDGTGGTYEQYF. CDR3 in DNA: TGTGCCATCAGTGATGGTACCGGGGGAACCTACGAGCAGTACTTC.

The V gene is TRBV5-3, the J gene TRBJ1-1; TRBD1 is a possible D gene (6 bases). TRBV5-3 is labeled an ORF, and its function is uncertain. Trimming removed 4 bases at V and 4 bases at J, with 32 bases between. CDR3 length equals 20 residues. The CDR3 DNA follows: TGTGCCAGAAGCCTCGCCTGGGACATCCAAAACGGCCGCAAAGGCACTGAAGCTTTCTTT. This gives the protein CARSLAWDIQNGRKGTEAFF.

The V and J genes are TRBV5-1 and TRBJ2-1; 12 bases agree with TRBD2. This CDR3 comprises 17 residues. The V gene end was trimmed by 4 bases and the J gene end by 0 bases; junction bases not matched to a gene: 5. Germline assignment: CDR1 SGHRS and CDR2 YFSETQ. The CDR3 region has the DNA TGCGCCAGCAGCCCGATGACTAGCGGGAGCTCCTACAATGAGCAGTTCTTC. Protein sequence: CASSPMTSGSSYNEQFF.

The chain links TRBV2 to TRBJ2-1; 14 bases are a match to TRBD2. The CDR3 is 16 residues long. V dropped 6 bases and J dropped 6; count of bases not matched to a gene: 7. Germline assignment: CDR1 SNHLY and CDR2 FYNNEI. CDR3 DNA sequence: TGTGCCAGCAGCCCTGCCGGGACTAGCGGGAGCAATGAGCAGTTCTTC. It codes for CASSPAGTSGSNEQFF.

This chain connects TRBV11-2 to TRBJ2-1; TRBD2 matches 9 bases. Germline values: CDR1 SGHAT, CDR2 FQNNGV. Trimming cost V 1 base and J 7 bases; bases outside gene matches: 11. The CDR3 spans 17 residues. The CDR3 region is CASSLVWLAGGLNEQFF. The CDR3 DNA follows: TGTGCCAGCAGCTTAGTTTGGTTGGCGGGAGGGCTTAATGAGCAGTTCTTC.

The sample holds a few counts of this clone. The rearrangement uses TRBV7-9 and TRBJ1-5; possible D gene TRBD1, 5 bases. V was pared by 2 bases and J by 0 bases, with 5 bases between. Germline CDR1 and CDR2: SEHNR and FQNEAQ (reference sequence). CDR3 length: 14 amino acids. CDR3 in DNA: TGTGCCAGCAGCTTACAGGGTAGCAATCAGCCCCAGCATTTT. This gives the protein CASSLQGSNQPQHF.

The rearrangement joins TRBV27 to TRBJ1-6, with 7 bases lining up with TRBD1. The CDR3 loop spans 14 amino acids. The germline V gene has CDR1 MNHEY and CDR2 SMNVEV (reference sequence). The ends lost 6 bases at V and 7 bases at J; junction bases unmatched: 6. The CDR3 DNA sequence: TGTGCCAGCAGCCCGGACAGGACGAATTCACCCCTCCACTTT. As protein: CASSPDRTNSPLHF.

The rearrangement joins TRBV11-3 to TRBJ1-3, with a tentative D call TRBD1 (5 bases). In germline, CDR1 is SGHNT, CDR2 YENEEA. This CDR3 has 17 amino acids. V gave up 2 bases and J gave up 0 bases, with 14 bases separating them. The CDR3 protein is CASSLPTTASSGNTIYF. The CDR3, as DNA: TGTGCCAGCAGCTTACCCACGACAGCCTCCTCTGGAAACACCATATATTTT.

V gene TRBV28 combines with J gene TRBJ2-7, with TRBD2 identical over 7 bases. Germline V lookup: CDR1 MDHEN, CDR2 SYDVKM. The trim removed 5 bases at V and 6 bases at J, leaving 4 bases unmatched. The CDR3 consists of 12 residues. Here the CDR3 reads CASSPPGGEQYF. The DNA of the CDR3 is TGTGCCAGCAGTCCTCCGGGAGGCGAGCAGTACTTC.

The gene calls are TRBV11-3 and TRBJ2-1; 9 nucleotides agree with TRBD2. J was trimmed by 4 bases and V by 5 bases; bases with no gene match: 9. CDR3 length: 16 residues. Germline V CDR1 and CDR2: SGHNT, YENEEA. In DNA, the CDR3 is TGTGCCAGCAGCGGGTTCCGGGGACTAGCTTACAATGAGCAGTTCTTC. Translated: CASSGFRGLAYNEQFF.

The chain employs TRBV6-1 and TRBJ2-3, with 11 bases aligning to TRBD2. Looked up from germline, CDR1 is MNHNS and CDR2 is SASEGT. This CDR3 comprises 15 residues. With V trimmed by 5 bases and J by 2 bases, 3 bases remained unmatched. CDR3 sequence reads: CASSLAGGYTDTQYF. CDR3 nucleotides: TGTGCCAGCAGTCTAGCGGGAGGTTACACAGATACGCAGTATTTT.

The rearrangement uses TRBV11-2 and TRBJ2-1; 9 bases agree with TRBD2. V was clipped by 7 bases and J by 2 bases; unmatched bases: 15. This CDR3 comprises 18 residues. The germline V gene has CDR1 SGHAT and CDR2 FQNNGV. DNA of the CDR3: TGTGCCAGCACCACAAAGGGAGCGGGAGGTTCCGCCTACAATGAGCAGTTCTTC. It codes for CASTTKGAGGSAYNEQFF.

The rearrangement joins TRBV30 to TRBJ2-3; D not certain. Germline V gives CDR1 GTSNPN, CDR2 SVGIG (reference sequence). The CDR3 contains 14 residues. Trimming took 0 bases from V and 4 from J, leaving 11 bases between them. CDR3 nucleotides: TGTGCCTGGAGTGTATCGCTAGTCGCAGATACGCAGTATTTT. Amino acid sequence: CAWSVSLVADTQYF.